Sequencing of this T cell receptor (beta chain) was carried out in a study of neoadjuvant anti-PD-1 for oral cavity cancer. Across the whole study: Before surgery, most patients got three to four biweekly 3 mg/kg nivolumab doses.

This clone occurred once. Time point: after neoadjuvant nivolumab, at surgical resection. Most PBMC samples had 450 to 500 ng input DNA in six replicates. Assay used: immunoSEQ multiplex PCR; TCRdb lists only in-frame clones, some missing. The table has just over 65,000 clones, around 84% seen once. The clonotype comes from a person aged 40 to 85 with oral cavity squamous cell carcinoma. The sequencing used PBMCs, collected after nivolumab (anti-PD-1) treatment.

The CDR3 DNA follows: TGTGCCAGCAGTTTTCCGACAGGGGGACCGAACACCGGGGAGCTGTTTTTT. Protein: CASSFPTGGPNTGELFF. This chain links TRBV28 with TRBJ2-2, with 9 bases aligning to TRBD1. The CDR3 consists of 17 residues. Germline values: CDR1 MDHEN, CDR2 SYDVKM. J was trimmed by 0 bases and V by 3 bases; bases with no gene match: 5.